Sequencing of this T cell receptor (beta chain) was carried out in a study of T cells after yellow fever vaccination. TCRdb itself ran the 5' RACE reads through MiXCR, one entry per CDR3 protein. The sample gives tens of thousands of distinct CDR3 sequences, approximately 8% of which show up once; 36% is in the top ten. This clonotype was counted ten times or more. The CDR3 consists of 15 residues. V lost 2 bases to trimming and J lost 3 bases; unmatched junction nucleotides: 8. Germline assignment: CDR1 SQVTM and CDR2 ANQGSEA. Sequenced here: CD8+ T cells sorted from PBMCs, sampled 15 days after the yellow fever booster vaccination. The chain uses TRBV29-1 and TRBJ1-1, with TRBD1 identical over 8 bases. The source of this sequence is a man aged 25 to 45 who received the YFV17D yellow fever vaccine. DNA for the CDR3: TGCAGCGTTGAACCGGGACAGGAGCATTACACTGAAGCTTTCTTT. Translation: CSVEPGQEHYTEAFF.